The 9 T cell receptor beta chains reported below all come from one sample, sequenced in a study of response to subunit inactivated influenza vaccine. TCRdb called the RT-PCR reads again in MiXCR, with one record for every CDR3 protein. The top ten hold under 14% of the sample, which has roughly 700,000 distinct CDR3 sequences, around a sixth seen once. This material consisted of PBMCs from blood, taken 11 to 12 days after vaccination. Receptor source: a man aged 45 to 65 who received an inactivated influenza vaccine.

The gene calls are TRBV29-1 and TRBJ1-3; 7 bases line up with TRBD1. Germline loops: CDR1 SQVTM, CDR2 ANQGSEA. V gave up 6 bases and J gave up 9 bases; unmatched junction bases: 17. The CDR3 loop spans 15 amino acids. The CDR3 protein is CSVAKPPDRQPTIYF. CDR3 coding DNA: TGCAGCGTCGCCAAGCCCCCGGACAGGCAACCCACCATATATTTT.

This clonotype has just a few counts. The chain is built from TRBV5-1 and TRBJ2-5; 12 nucleotides line up with TRBD2. Trimming at V came to 5 bases and at J to 5 bases, leaving 7 bases not matched to a gene. CDR1 and CDR2 (germline): SGHRS, YFSETQ. This CDR3 has 15 amino acids. This chain's CDR3 is CASSYLGTSGETQYF. CDR3 DNA sequence: TGCGCCAGCAGTTACTTGGGGACTAGCGGGGAGACCCAGTACTTC. The variable domain in full, with the rest retrieved from reference TRBV5-1 and TRBJ2-5, is KAGVTQTPRYLIKTRGQQVTLSCSPISGHRSVSWYQQTPGQGLQFLFEYFSETQRNKGNFPGRFSGRQFSNSRSEMNVSTLELGDSALYLCASSYLGTSGETQYFGPGTRLLVL.

The V gene is TRBV5-6, the J gene TRBJ2-3, with 10 bases matching TRBD2. Germline-derived CDR1 and CDR2 are SGHDT and YYEEEE. V lost 0 bases and J lost 4; bases outside the gene matches: 8. The CDR3 is 17 residues long. The CDR3, as DNA: TGTGCCAGCAGCTTGGTATTGCTAGCGGGGGCGGCAGATACGCAGTATTTT. Amino acids: CASSLVLLAGAADTQYF.

The V gene is TRBV20-1, the J gene TRBJ2-7, with 8 bases matching TRBD1. The CDR3 is 12 residues long. J was trimmed by 4 bases and V by 5 bases; bases with no gene match: 4. Germline V gives CDR1 DFQATT, CDR2 SNEGSKA (reference sequence). The chain's CDR3 is CSARTGTYEQYF. The CDR3 DNA is TGCAGTGCTCGGACAGGGACGTACGAGCAGTACTTC.

The chain uses TRBV7-2 and TRBJ2-2; no reliable D call. Germline-derived CDR1 and CDR2 are SGHTA and FQGNSA. V lost 1 base, J lost 6 bases, and 12 bases lay in between. The CDR3 sequence is 15 residues long. The CDR3 coding sequence is TGTGCCAGCAGCTTAGACGTTCTAGACGCCGGGGAGCTGTTTTTT. Protein: CASSLDVLDAGELFF.

The genes are TRBV5-1 and TRBJ2-3; a possible D gene is TRBD2 (6 bases). The V and J ends lost 4 bases and 5 bases respectively, with 17 bases between them. Germline V gene data show CDR1 as SGHRS and CDR2 as YFSETQ. CDR3 length: 15 amino acids. The CDR3 loop reads CASSPFYHGGDTQYF. The CDR3 DNA sequence: TGCGCCAGCAGCCCCTTTTACCACGGGGGAGATACGCAGTATTTT.

This clonotype was found a few times. The rearrangement links TRBV5-1 to TRBJ1-2; a possible D gene is TRBD1 (6 bases). The germline V and J ends were trimmed by 4 bases and 3 bases, with 10 bases remaining between them. Germline V CDR1 and CDR2: SGHRS, YFSETQ. This CDR3 is 13 amino acids long. CDR3 sequence (DNA): TGCGCCAGCAGCAAAGGGGGAGACTATGGCTACACCTTC. This encodes CASSKGGDYGYTF.

The rearrangement joins TRBV12-3 or TRBV12-4 to TRBJ1-1; D is uncertain. Trimming left V 3 bases short and J 1 base short, with 9 bases between. CDR3 length: 14 residues. The CDR3 nucleotides are TGTGCCAGCAGTTTGCGCTACTCGAACACTGAAGCTTTCTTT. Its protein is CASSLRYSNTEAFF.

The chain combines TRBV20-1 with TRBJ1-1; possibly TRBD1 for D (6 bases). The CDR3 loop spans 14 amino acids. Germline V gene data show CDR1 as DFQATT and CDR2 as SNEGSKA (reference sequence). V was pared by 0 bases and J by 5 bases, with 13 bases between. In DNA form, the CDR3 reads TGCAGTGCTAGAGATATATTGGGGGCTACTGAAGCTTTCTTT. The encoded protein is CSARDILGATEAFF.